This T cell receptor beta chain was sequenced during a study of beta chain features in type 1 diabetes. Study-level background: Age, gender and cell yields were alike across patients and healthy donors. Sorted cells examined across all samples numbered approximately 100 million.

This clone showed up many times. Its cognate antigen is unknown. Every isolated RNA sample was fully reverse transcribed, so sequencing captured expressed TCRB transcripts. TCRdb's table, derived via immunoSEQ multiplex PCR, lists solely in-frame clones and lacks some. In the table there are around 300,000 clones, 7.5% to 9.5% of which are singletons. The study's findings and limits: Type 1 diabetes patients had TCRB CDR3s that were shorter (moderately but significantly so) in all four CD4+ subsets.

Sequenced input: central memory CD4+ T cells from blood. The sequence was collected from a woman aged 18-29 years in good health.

For the CDR3, the DNA is TGTGCCAGCGGACCGGGGTCATGGGTAGCTTTCTTT. Its translation: CASGPGSWVAFF. The chain combines TRBV7-2 with TRBJ1-1; no reliable D call. This CDR3 spans 12 amino acids. Trimming pared 8 bases from V and 10 bases from J, leaving 17 bases between. CDR1 and CDR2 from the germline V gene are SGHTA and FQGNSA.